The source of this T cell receptor beta chain is a study of blood T cell repertoires in COVID-19. CDR3 length equals 14 residues. V was clipped by 4 bases and J by 4 bases; unmatched bases: 6. Per the germline V gene, CDR1 is MNHEY and CDR2 is SMNVEV (reference sequence). Measured with immunoSEQ multiplex PCR; TCRdb has only the in-frame clones, and not every one. The sample lists 190,000 or so clones, around 80% seen once, with 2.5% to 3.5% in the top ten. The receptor was isolated from a woman aged 80 or over with active or convalescent COVID-19. Sample: peripheral blood. The rearrangement links TRBV27 to TRBJ1-1, with 7 bases fitting TRBD1. The CDR3 here is CASSSYRGGTEAFF. CDR3 nucleotide sequence: TGTGCCAGCAGTTCGTACAGGGGTGGCACTGAAGCTTTCTTT.